These 31 T cell receptor beta chains were all obtained from the same sample, sequenced in a study of molecular identifiers for immune sequencing clone quantification. TCRdb redid the calling of the PCR reads with MiXCR, one entry per CDR3 protein. The table has about 510,000 distinct CDR3 sequences, around 21% seen once. Sequencing used naive CD8+ T cells from blood, with Jurkat cell RNA spiked in. Subset: FACS-sorted CD8+CD4-CCR7+CD45RA+ naive T cells. The receptors stem from a human donor in good health. Some libraries in this study had Jurkat cell RNA spiked in.

The chain couples TRBV7-9 to TRBJ2-7, with 8 bases fitting TRBD2. V was clipped by 4 bases and J by 6 bases; unmatched bases: 8. CDR3 length: 14 amino acids. Per the germline V gene, CDR1 is SEHNR and CDR2 is FQNEAQ (reference sequence). CDR3 bases: TGTGCCAGCAGCTCTATAGCGGGGACCTCCGAGCAGTACTTC. Its translation: CASSSIAGTSEQYF.

Notes on this clonotype: One junction end does not reproduce the germline sequence, and a read error may be involved. This sequence joins TRBV24-1 and TRBJ2-3, with D unclear. The V gene's germline CDR1 is KGHDR and CDR2 SFDVKD. This CDR3 is built from 16 residues. The CDR3 sequence is CAISDWTESSTDTQYF. The CDR3 bases are TGTGCCATCAGTGACTGGACGGAGAGTAGCACAGATACGCAGTATTTT.

Points on this clonotype: A single base separates this from a much larger clone, so it may be a read error. The V gene is TRBV27, the J gene TRBJ1-5; TRBD1 aligns across 10 bases. The CDR3 is 15 amino acids. Germline CDR1 and CDR2: MNHEY and SMNVEV (reference sequence). CDR3 region: CASGLWGQGTQPQHF. CDR3 nucleotide sequence: TGTGCCAGCGGTTTATGGGGACAGGGGACGCAGCCCCAGCATTTT.

CDR3 in DNA: TGTGCCATCGGAACAACTTATGGACCATCGGTGGGGGAGACCCAGTACTTC. Protein sequence: CAIGTTYGPSVGETQYF. The chain uses TRBV24-1 and TRBJ2-5; D ambiguous. Germline V CDR1 and CDR2: KGHDR, SFDVKD. Trimming stripped 11 bases from V and 5 bases from J, with 29 bases between. The CDR3 runs to 17 residues.

This clonotype was counted between two and nine times. This clone may be a read error of a much larger clone one base away. The chain has TRBV11-2 and TRBJ2-5; tentatively, D is TRBD1 (7 bases). Germline loops: CDR1 SGHAT, CDR2 FQNNGV. This CDR3 region has 16 residues. The DNA of the CDR3 is TGTGCCAGCAGCTTAGTGGCAGGGGGACTCCAAGGGACCCAGTACTTC. Translating it yields CASSLVAGGLQGTQYF.

The CDR3, as DNA: TGTGCCTGGAGTGCTACCTACGAGCAGTACTTC. Translated: CAWSATYEQYF. This chain uses TRBV30 with TRBJ2-7; D gene unclear. There are 11 residues in the CDR3. CDR1 and CDR2 (germline): GTSNPN, SVGIG (reference sequence). V was cut by 1 base and J by 2 bases, with 3 bases left in between. The full variable domain, completed using reference TRBV30 and TRBJ2-7, is SQTIHQWPATLVQPVGSPLSLECTVEGTSNPNLYWYRQAAGRGLQLLFYSVGIGQISSEVPQNLSASRPQDRQFILSSKKLLLSDSGFYLCAWSATYEQYFGPGTRLTVT.

As regards this clonotype: A much larger clone lies one base from this, so it may be a read error. This chain links TRBV19 with TRBJ2-7; TRBD2 might be the D (5 bases). CDR1 LNHDA and CDR2 SQIVND come from the germline V gene (reference sequence). This CDR3 spans 15 amino acids. With 4 bases removed from V and 0 bases from J, the gap between germline ends came to 13 bases. The CDR3 loop reads CASSNRESSSYEQYF. CDR3 in DNA: TGTGCCAGTAGTAACCGGGAAAGCAGCTCCTACGAGCAGTACTTC.

This clonotype has only a few counts. The chain has TRBV5-6 and TRBJ1-2; the D is unclear. CDR3 length equals 14 residues. Per the germline V gene, CDR1 is SGHDT and CDR2 is YYEEEE. Trimming cost V 2 bases and J 6 bases, with 14 bases left between them. The CDR3 DNA reads as TGTGCCAGCAGCTTTTACGACGCCGAAAATGGCTACACCTTC. It translates to CASSFYDAENGYTF.

On this clonotype: This sequence may be a read error, since a much larger clone differs from it by one base. The chain uses TRBV4-3 and TRBJ2-1; 8 bases align to TRBD1. Germline V gene sequence: CDR1 LGHNA, CDR2 YSLEER. After removal of 6 bases from V and 6 bases from J, the junction contained 7 bases not matched to a gene. This CDR3 has 14 residues. The CDR3 sequence: CASSTRQGANEQFF. Written as DNA, the CDR3 is TGCGCCAGCAGTACTCGGCAGGGGGCCAATGAGCAGTTCTTC.

With regard to this clonotype: An end of the junction does not agree with germline; a read error may underlie this. The chain has TRBV5-3 and TRBJ1-5, with D perhaps TRBD1 (5 bases). TRBV5-3 is sorted into the ORF group, with uncertain function. The CDR3 consists of 15 residues. CDR3 DNA: TGTGCCAGCAGCTTGGGACCGAATCAAGGTCAGCCCCAGCATTTT. It yields the protein CASSLGPNQGQPQHF.

This clonotype came up many times. The junction shows a germline mismatch at one end, possibly a read error. This sequence joins TRBV19 and TRBJ1-5; D not resolved. Germline CDR1 LNHDA, CDR2 SQIVND (reference sequence). There are 12 residues in the CDR3. The CDR3 DNA sequence: TGTGCAAGTAGTATCGGGAGTCAGCCCCAGCATTTT. This gives the protein CASSIGSQPQHF. Combining the CDR3 with reference TRBV19 and TRBJ1-5 gives the whole variable domain DGGITQSPKYLFRKEGQNVTLSCEQNLNHDAMYWYRQDPGQGLRLIYYSQIVNDFQKGDIAEGYSVSREKKESFPLTVTSAQKNPTAFYLCASSIGSQPQHFGDGTRLSIL.

This clonotype came up many times. The chain couples TRBV4-1 to TRBJ2-7; 10 nucleotides line up with TRBD2. Germline values: CDR1 MGHRA, CDR2 YSYEKL. The CDR3 is 16 amino acids. After removal of 4 bases from V and 3 bases from J, the junction contained 9 bases not matched to a gene. CDR3 in DNA: TGCGCCAGCAGCCCTCGGTTAGCGGGAGGTTACTACGAGCAGTACTTC. It codes for CASSPRLAGGYYEQYF.

To note about this clonotype: A much bigger clone sits one base away, suggesting this may be a read error. This chain links TRBV19 with TRBJ2-3; 11 bases map to TRBD2. The CDR3 has 19 residues. Germline CDR1 is LNHDA and CDR2 is SQIVND (reference sequence). Here the CDR3 reads CVSSKLAGEYSVGTDTQYF. Written as DNA, the CDR3 is TGTGTCAGTAGTAAACTAGCGGGAGAATATAGTGTGGGCACAGATACGCAGTATTTT. Based on the CDR3 plus reference TRBV19 and TRBJ2-3, the full variable domain is DGGITQSPKYLFRKEGQNVTLSCEQNLNHDAMYWYRQDPGQGLRLIYYSQIVNDFQKGDIAEGYSVSREKKESFPLTVTSAQKNPTAFYLCVSSKLAGEYSVGTDTQYFGPGTRLTVL.

The chain joins TRBV18 to TRBJ2-7; 7 bases agree with TRBD1. J lost 3 bases, V lost 4 bases, and 9 bases had no gene match. The germline V gene has CDR1 KGHSH and CDR2 LQKENI. The CDR3 loop spans 15 amino acids. CDR3 in amino acids: CASSQTRQGFYEQYF. The CDR3 DNA is TGTGCCAGCTCACAGACGCGACAGGGATTCTACGAGCAGTACTTC.

This chain uses TRBV4-3 with TRBJ1-6; no firm D call. The V end lost 0 bases, the J end lost 0 bases, and 6 bases lay between the germline ends. Germline V lookup: CDR1 LGHNA, CDR2 YSLEER. This CDR3 comprises 16 residues. CDR3 coding DNA: TGCGCCAGCAGCCAAGACAGGAGCTCCTATAATTCACCCCTCCACTTT. It encodes CASSQDRSSYNSPLHF.

Only a few counts were recorded for this clonotype. This sequence joins TRBV6-5 and TRBJ1-1, with 8 bases aligning to TRBD1. Unmatched junction bases numbered 9, after V lost 1 base and J lost 8 bases. The length of the CDR3 is 15 residues. CDR1 is MNHEY, CDR2 SVGAGI, per germline. This CDR3 is CASSYFRGQGVEAFF. In nucleotides, the CDR3 is TGTGCCAGCAGTTACTTCCGTGGACAGGGCGTCGAAGCTTTCTTT.

On this clonotype: The CDR3 ends on some other residue instead of the conserved phenylalanine or tryptophan, so this is likely a read error. The chain links TRBV5-6 to TRBJ2-2; D gene ambiguous. There are 16 residues in the CDR3. Germline values: CDR1 SGHDT, CDR2 YYEEEE. V was cut by 4 bases and J by 0 bases, with 13 bases left in between. This CDR3 reads CASSPRRETNTGELFL. The CDR3 DNA is TGTGCCAGCAGCCCGCGGAGAGAAACGAACACCGGGGAGCTGTTTCTT.

With regard to this clonotype: This may be a read error, as it is one base from a much larger clone. The CDR3 end shows no conserved phenylalanine or tryptophan, and so a read error is likely. The chain links TRBV11-2 to TRBJ2-1; D not resolved. This CDR3 is built from 11 residues. Trimming shortened V by 2 bases and J by 7 bases, and 3 bases separated the two germline ends. The V gene's germline CDR1 is SGHAT and CDR2 FQNNGV. For the CDR3, the DNA is TGTGCCAGCAGCTTACTGAATGAGCAGTTCCTC. Amino acid sequence: CASSLLNEQFL.

This clonotype was detected only a few times. The DNA for the CDR3 is TGTGCCAGCAGCTTAATTGCGAGGGGGCGTTACGAGCAGTACTTC. It is translated as CASSLIARGRYEQYF. The chain uses TRBV7-8 and TRBJ2-7; 7 bases match TRBD1. The germline V gene encodes CDR1 SGHVS and CDR2 FQNEAQ. J lost 4 bases, V lost 2 bases, and 8 bases had no gene match. CDR3 length: 15 residues.

This chain connects TRBV19 to TRBJ2-7; TRBD1 matches at 7 bases. V dropped 4 bases and J dropped 5; count of bases not matched to a gene: 2. Germline V gives CDR1 LNHDA, CDR2 SQIVND (reference sequence). CDR3 length: 12 residues. CDR3 bases: TGTGCCAGTAGTACGGGACAGAACGAGCAGTACTTC. This encodes CASSTGQNEQYF.

V and J are TRBV5-4 and TRBJ2-3; TRBD2 matches 12 bases. CDR3 size: 18 residues. CDR1 is SGHNT, CDR2 YYREEE, per germline (reference sequence). The V and J ends lost 3 bases and 1 base, in that order; junction bases with no gene match: 9. The CDR3 here is CASSWLLTSGGRTDTQYF. The CDR3 region has the DNA TGTGCCAGCAGCTGGCTCTTGACTAGCGGGGGCCGCACAGATACGCAGTATTTT. Based on the CDR3 plus reference TRBV5-4 and TRBJ2-3, the full variable domain is ETGVTQSPTHLIKTRGQQVTLRCSSQSGHNTVSWYQQALGQGPQFIFQYYREEENGRGNFPPRFSGLQFPNYSSELNVNALELDDSALYLCASSWLLTSGGRTDTQYFGPGTRLTVL.

This clonotype was observed a handful of times. This rearrangement joins TRBV11-2 to TRBJ2-1; 8 bases map to TRBD1. The CDR3 covers 15 residues. CDR1 is SGHAT, CDR2 FQNNGV, per germline. V trimming: 2 bases; J trimming: 7 bases; junction bases outside the gene matches: 7. CDR3 in DNA: TGTGCCAGCAGCTTAATACAGGGGGGCTGGAATGAGCAGTTCTTC. It translates to CASSLIQGGWNEQFF.

The gene calls are TRBV2 and TRBJ1-1; tentative D call: TRBD1 (5 bases). Trimming removed 6 bases from V and 4 bases from J, with 24 bases in between. The germline gives CDR1 SNHLY, CDR2 FYNNEI. This CDR3 has 17 residues. For the CDR3, the DNA is TGTGCCAGCAGCGAGGGGACGGGCGTTATCTCTTCCACTGAAGCTTTCTTT. Residues: CASSEGTGVISSTEAFF.

This clonotype was observed a few times. The chain is built from TRBV6-6 and TRBJ1-5; a possible D gene is TRBD1 (6 bases). The CDR3 extends over 16 amino acids. Germline V gene data show CDR1 as MNHNY and CDR2 as SVGAGI (reference sequence). The V end was cut by 5 bases, the J end by 0 bases, with 14 bases between. CDR3 sequence (DNA): TGTGCCAGCAGTCTGGACAGCCTCTATAGCAATCAGCCCCAGCATTTT. Translating gives CASSLDSLYSNQPQHF.

V gene TRBV3-1 combines with J gene TRBJ1-1; D perhaps matches TRBD1 (5 bases). Germline V gene lookup returns CDR1 LGHDT and CDR2 YNNKEL (reference sequence). V was cut by 0 bases and J by 5 bases, with 13 bases left in between. This CDR3 is built from 15 residues. The CDR3 spells CASSQDLGGDTEAFF. DNA for the CDR3: TGTGCCAGCAGCCAAGATCTGGGGGGAGATACTGAAGCTTTCTTT.

This clonotype was observed at least ten times. The chain couples TRBV27 to TRBJ2-1, with 7 bases fitting TRBD2. Germline values: CDR1 MNHEY, CDR2 SMNVEV (reference sequence). J gave up 6 bases and V 5 bases, and 10 bases lay outside the gene matches. The CDR3 loop spans 15 amino acids. CDR3 sequence reads: CASSTRTSYGNEQFF. CDR3 coding DNA: TGTGCCAGCAGTACCAGGACTAGTTATGGCAATGAGCAGTTCTTC.

Only a few counts were recorded for this clonotype. The J gene is TRBJ1-5, the V gene TRBV6-2 or TRBV6-3, with 9 bases that match TRBD1. This CDR3 region has 15 residues. V gave up 6 bases and J gave up 7 bases; unmatched junction bases: 10. The V gene's germline CDR1 is MNHEY and CDR2 SVGEGT. Written as DNA, the CDR3 is TGTGCCAGCAGATTCACAGGGGGCCAGCTCCAGCCCCAGCATTTT. This translates into CASRFTGGQLQPQHF.

This clonotype has ten or more counts. The chain couples TRBV7-8 to TRBJ2-5; D is undetermined. This CDR3 is built from 15 residues. Trimming pared 2 bases from V and 0 bases from J, leaving 10 bases between. Per the germline V gene, CDR1 is SGHVS and CDR2 is FQNEAQ. The CDR3 DNA is TGTGCCAGCAGCTTAAAACAGAAGTACCAAGAGACCCAGTACTTC. Encoded protein: CASSLKQKYQETQYF.

For the CDR3, the DNA is TGTGCCAGCAGCCAAGACCCGGGACTAGCGGGGGGGCCGGATGAGCAGTTCTTC. This sequence encodes CASSQDPGLAGGPDEQFF. The chain links TRBV3-1 to TRBJ2-1; 16 bases are shared with TRBD2. This CDR3 has 18 amino acids. Unmatched junction bases numbered 7, after V lost 0 bases and J lost 8 bases. CDR1 and CDR2 (germline): LGHDT, YNNKEL (reference sequence).

Many counts were recorded for this clonotype. CDR3 sequence reads: CASSLAGQGIYEQYF. The CDR3 DNA is TGTGCCAGCAGCTTAGCTGGACAGGGGATCTACGAGCAGTACTTC. The chain combines TRBV7-9 with TRBJ2-7, with 9 bases fitting TRBD1. The CDR3 has 15 amino acids. Per the germline V gene, CDR1 is SEHNR and CDR2 is FQNEAQ (reference sequence). V trimming: 0 bases; J trimming: 3 bases; junction bases outside the gene matches: 3.

There are a few counts of this clonotype. The V and J genes are TRBV16 and TRBJ2-1; the D is unclear. The CDR3 sequence is 16 residues long. Trimming pared 0 bases from V and 7 bases from J, leaving 16 bases between. Germline V gives CDR1 KGHSY, CDR2 FQNENV. In DNA, the CDR3 is TGTGCCAGCAGCCAATCGGGCTCCTCCCCTGATAATGAGCAGTTCTTC. It encodes CASSQSGSSPDNEQFF.